A selection of T cell receptor beta chains follows, all from one sample in a study of TIL therapy for anti-PD-1-resistant metastatic lung cancer. Sequencing used immunoSEQ multiplex PCR; TCRdb keeps in-frame clones, though not all of them. The data contain about 32,000 clones, 74% of them seen just once; the ten biggest clones take up 2.5% to 3%. Here the sequenced sample was blood, taken at baseline. These receptors originate from a woman aged 30-79 years with non-small cell lung cancer. The CDR3 runs from the conserved cysteine through the conserved F or W. A D gene is named only where the DNA matches it firmly. For some rows the clone size is stated as once, few or many, or as a class when expanded; others skip it.

abundance	v_gene	j_gene	d_gene	CDR3aa	CDR3nt
once	TRBV29-1	TRBJ2-5	TRBD1	CSALGQGTQETQYF	TGCAGCGCTCTCGGACAGGGAACCCAAGAGACCCAGTACTTC
-	TRBV2	TRBJ2-7	TRBD1	CAADRVIHEQYF	TGTGCCGCGGACAGGGTCATACACGAGCAGTACTTC
-	TRBV5-4	TRBJ2-5	TRBD2	CASSFWPGLAVTETQYF	TGTGCCAGCAGCTTTTGGCCGGGACTAGCGGTAACTGAGACCCAGTACTTC
medium-sized	TRBV5-1	TRBJ2-1	TRBD2	CASSLELAAYNEQFF	TGCGCCAGCAGCTTGGAACTAGCGGCTTACAATGAGCAGTTCTTC
-	TRBV30	TRBJ1-2	-	CAWSTLMGAPGYTF	TGTGCCTGGAGTACACTAATGGGGGCGCCTGGCTACACCTTC
once	TRBV5-1	TRBJ2-7	TRBD2	CASSLLSSGSHEQYF	TGCGCCAGCAGCTTGCTGTCTAGCGGGAGCCACGAGCAGTACTTC
-	TRBV4-2	TRBJ2-6	-	CASSQDKRLDQVLSSGANVLTF	TGTGCCAGCAGCCAAGATAAACGTTTGGATCAAGTACTTTCCTCTGGGGCCAACGTCCTGACTTTC
few	TRBV4-2	TRBJ2-7	TRBD2	CASSQGLAGVAYEQYF	TGTGCCAGCAGCCAAGGGCTAGCGGGGGTTGCCTACGAGCAGTACTTC
-	TRBV1	TRBJ2-7	-	CTSSRPASGARYEQYF	TGCACCAGCAGCCGACCAGCGTCGGGAGCCCGCTACGAGCAGTACTTC
-	TRBV4-2	TRBJ2-7	TRBD1	CASSQHSGQVPEQYF	TGTGCCAGCAGCCAACACTCTGGACAGGTCCCCGAGCAGTACTTC
-	TRBV4-1	TRBJ1-5	-	CASSQEVGLYSNQPQHF	TGCGCCAGCAGCCAAGAAGTCGGCCTGTATAGCAATCAGCCCCAGCATTTT
-	TRBV9	TRBJ2-3	-	CASSVLGTDTQYF	TGTGCCAGCAGCGTATTGGGCACAGATACGCAGTATTTT
-	TRBV29-1	TRBJ2-1	TRBD2	CSVGVSGANNEQFF	TGCAGCGTTGGCGTTAGCGGGGCTAACAATGAGCAGTTCTTC
-	TRBV30	TRBJ2-7	-	CAWSVNRARRIYEQYF	TGTGCCTGGAGTGTAAATAGGGCCCGGCGGATTTACGAGCAGTACTTC
-	TRBV5-1	TRBJ2-1	TRBD2	CASRALAGSAEQFF	TGCGCCAGCAGGGCTTTAGCGGGAAGCGCTGAGCAGTTCTTC
-	TRBV2	TRBJ2-1	-	CASSVAGRDQGNEQFF	TGTGCCAGCAGTGTGGCGGGGCGGGACCAAGGAAATGAGCAGTTCTTC
few	TRBV18	TRBJ2-7	TRBD2	CASSRLGLAGPGPAEQYF	TGTGCCAGCTCACGCCTGGGACTAGCGGGACCCGGGCCGGCCGAGCAGTACTTC
once	TRBV29-1	TRBJ2-3	TRBD2	CSVEVLAGGPKDTQYF	TGCAGCGTTGAAGTTCTAGCGGGAGGGCCTAAAGATACGCAGTATTTT
once	TRBV29-1	TRBJ2-3	-	CSARGQSDTQYF	TGCAGCGCTCGAGGGCAGTCGGATACGCAGTATTTT
-	TRBV30	TRBJ2-1	-	CRGISYNEQFF	TGCCGGGGAATTTCCTACAATGAGCAGTTCTTC
-	TRBV2	TRBJ2-3	TRBD1	CASRRGGSGGNTDTQYF	TGTGCCAGCAGGAGGGGTGGTTCAGGGGGAAACACAGATACGCAGTATTTT
-	TRBV6-4	TRBJ2-1	-	CASSEGTHNEQFF	TGTGCCAGCAGTGAAGGGACCCACAATGAGCAGTTCTTC
-	TRBV11-2	TRBJ1-2	TRBD1	CASSPGQGANYGYTF	TGTGCCAGCAGCCCCGGACAGGGTGCTAACTATGGCTACACCTTC
-	TRBV7-2	TRBJ1-1	-	CASSLEGDWVGAFF	TGTGCCAGCAGCTTAGAAGGGGATTGGGTGGGAGCTTTCTTT
-	TRBV6-4	TRBJ2-2	-	CASSVGPDTGELFF	TGTGCCAGCAGTGTTGGCCCCGACACCGGGGAGCTGTTTTTT